One sample yielded the 31 T cell receptor beta chains listed below, sequenced in a study of blood T cell repertoires in COVID-19. The repertoire was sequenced with immunoSEQ multiplex PCR; TCRdb's copy has only in-frame clones and lacks some. This sample carries over 350,000 clones, just under 90% of them seen once, and the ten largest clones take around 9.3%. Sequenced: PBMCs or T cells enriched from blood (not recorded which). Every receptor here comes from a woman aged 45-60 years who had recovered from COVID-19.

The V gene is TRBV5-8, the J gene TRBJ1-5, with a possible D match to TRBD1 (6 bases). Per germline, CDR1 SGHTS and CDR2 YDEGEE. V lost 1 base, J lost 0 bases, and 17 bases lay in between. The CDR3 contains 18 residues. The CDR3 is CASSLIGSDRHSNQPQHF. The DNA of the CDR3 is TGTGCCAGCAGCTTGATTGGGAGCGACAGGCATAGCAATCAGCCCCAGCATTTT.

This chain links TRBV7-9 with TRBJ2-7, with a weak D call TRBD2 (5 bases). The CDR3 is 17 amino acids. V was shortened by 0 bases and J by 0 bases, with 15 bases between the two germline ends. Looked up from germline, CDR1 is SEHNR and CDR2 is FQNEAQ (reference sequence). CDR3 protein: CASSLALLSGSSYEQYF. The DNA for the CDR3 is TGTGCCAGCAGCTTAGCTTTATTGTCGGGGAGCTCCTACGAGCAGTACTTC.

The chain uses TRBV18 and TRBJ1-2; D unresolved. The CDR3 spans 14 residues. Germline-derived CDR1 and CDR2 are KGHSH and LQKENI. V was cut by 0 bases and J by 1 base, with 6 bases left in between. The CDR3 bases are TGTGCCAGCTCACCACCGAACAGTAACTATGGCTACACCTTC. Protein: CASSPPNSNYGYTF.

The chain carries TRBV7-2 and TRBJ2-4, with 8 bases identical to TRBD2. V dropped 5 bases and J dropped 10; count of bases not matched to a gene: 4. CDR3 length equals 12 residues. Germline CDR1 reads SGHTA; CDR2 reads FQGNSA. The CDR3 reads CASSPGGPIQYF. The CDR3 DNA reads TGTGCCAGCAGCCCGGGGGGGCCGATTCAGTACTTC. The entire variable domain, with the rest obtained from reference TRBV7-2 and TRBJ2-4, is as follows: GAGVSQSPSNKVTEKGKDVELRCDPISGHTALYWYRQSLGQGLEFLIYFQGNSAPDKSGLPSDRFSAERTGGSVSTLTIQRTQQEDSAVYLCASSPGGPIQYFGAGTRLSVL.

The V and J genes are TRBV27 and TRBJ1-4; D perhaps matches TRBD1 (5 bases). Trimming took 8 bases from V and 8 from J, leaving 21 bases between them. The CDR3 length is 15 residues. CDR1 and CDR2 (germline): MNHEY, SMNVEV (reference sequence). CDR3 in amino acids: CASRGAATRGEKLFF. The CDR3 DNA reads TGTGCCAGCCGGGGCGCCGCGACTAGGGGCGAAAAACTGTTTTTT.

This clone appeared once. The chain couples TRBV9 to TRBJ1-1; 7 nucleotides match TRBD1. The trim removed 0 bases at V and 4 bases at J, leaving 12 bases unmatched. The CDR3 consists of 17 residues. The germline CDR1 and CDR2 sequences are SGDLS and YYNGEE. The CDR3 spells CASSVAIDSTGRTEAFF. CDR3 nucleotides: TGTGCCAGCAGCGTAGCGATCGACTCGACAGGGCGCACTGAAGCTTTCTTT.

The CDR3 is CASSPQGTASPLHF. For the CDR3, the DNA is TGTGCCAGTAGCCCACAGGGTACAGCTTCACCCCTCCACTTT. The chain couples TRBV19 to TRBJ1-6; maybe TRBD1 (6 bases). V lost 6 bases and J 9 bases, leaving 15 bases between the germline ends. Germline V gives CDR1 LNHDA, CDR2 SQIVND (reference sequence). The CDR3 has 14 residues.

This sequence joins TRBV12-3 or TRBV12-4 and TRBJ1-4; D perhaps matches TRBD1 (6 bases). CDR3 length: 13 amino acids. The V end was cut by 4 bases, the J end by 5 bases, with 8 bases between. The CDR3 coding sequence is TGTGCCAGCAGTTCTAGGGGGAATGAAAAACTGTTTTTT. It yields the protein CASSSRGNEKLFF.

The chain carries TRBV7-2 and TRBJ1-2; D possibly corresponds to TRBD1 (6 bases). The V end was cut by 3 bases, the J end by 0 bases, with 11 bases between. The CDR3 sequence is 15 residues long. From germline, CDR1 is SGHTA and CDR2 FQGNSA. This CDR3 is CASSFYREANYGYTF. As DNA, the CDR3 is TGTGCCAGCAGCTTTTACAGGGAAGCTAACTATGGCTACACCTTC.

The V call is TRBV2, the J call TRBJ1-1; 7 positions agree with TRBD1. Per the germline V gene, CDR1 is SNHLY and CDR2 is FYNNEI. V trimming: 6 bases; J trimming: 0 bases; junction bases outside the gene matches: 4. This CDR3 comprises 14 residues. The CDR3 is CASRRQGVNTEAFF. CDR3 bases: TGTGCCAGCAGGAGACAGGGAGTGAACACTGAAGCTTTCTTT. Drawing the rest from reference TRBV2 and TRBJ1-1, the complete variable domain is EPEVTQTPSHQVTQMGQEVILRCVPISNHLYFYWYRQILGQKVEFLVSFYNNEISEKSEIFDDQFSVERPDGSNFTLKIRSTKLEDSAMYFCASRRQGVNTEAFFGQGTRLTVV.

The chain uses TRBV19 and TRBJ2-7; 10 bases are a match to TRBD1. Germline V gene data show CDR1 as LNHDA and CDR2 as SQIVND (reference sequence). The trim removed 6 bases at V and 4 bases at J, leaving 6 bases unmatched. CDR3 length: 14 amino acids. CDR3 nucleotides: TGTGCCAGTAGAACGACAGGGGGCCGTTACGAGCAGTACTTC. This gives the protein CASRTTGGRYEQYF.

This rearrangement joins TRBV24-1 to TRBJ1-1, with TRBD1 identical over 8 bases. The germline V gene has CDR1 KGHDR and CDR2 SFDVKD. With 9 bases clipped from V and 1 base from J, the junction kept 9 bases outside the gene matches. The CDR3 sequence is 15 residues long. CDR3 in amino acids: CATAAGGTGNTEAFF. CDR3 nucleotides: TGTGCCACCGCGGCTGGAGGGACAGGGAACACTGAAGCTTTCTTT.

This rearrangement joins TRBV7-6 to TRBJ2-1, with 9 bases that match TRBD2. Trimming took 1 base from V and 8 from J; bases not matched to a gene: 6. CDR1 is SGHVS, CDR2 FNYEAQ, per germline. This CDR3 spans 15 amino acids. CDR3 residues: CASSLGAGGPYEQFF. The CDR3 region has the DNA TGTGCCAGCAGCTTAGGGGCGGGGGGGCCCTATGAGCAGTTCTTC. The full variable domain, with the rest looked up from reference TRBV7-6 and TRBJ2-1, is GAGVSQSPRYKVTKRGQDVALRCDPISGHVSLYWYRQALGQGPEFLTYFNYEAQQDKSGLPNDRFSAERPEGSISTLTIQRTEQRDSAMYRCASSLGAGGPYEQFFGPGTRLTVL.

This rearrangement joins TRBV7-9 to TRBJ1-3; D gene uncertain. CDR1 and CDR2 from the germline V gene are SEHNR and FQNEAQ (reference sequence). This CDR3 region has 14 residues. Trimming pared 5 bases from V and 0 bases from J, leaving 8 bases between. The CDR3 loop is CASSLFGSGNTIYF. The CDR3 DNA reads TGTGCCAGCAGCCTATTTGGCTCTGGAAACACCATATATTTT.

For this clone: No conserved phenylalanine or tryptophan is present at the end of the CDR3, so a read error is the likely explanation. V is TRBV6-2 or TRBV6-3 and J is TRBJ1-2; the match to TRBD1 covers 7 bases. This CDR3 contains 14 residues. After removal of 5 bases from V and 2 bases from J, the junction contained 5 bases not matched to a gene. Germline-derived CDR1 and CDR2 are MNHEY and SVGEGT. CDR3 residues: CASSGSTGNYGYTL. CDR3 nucleotide sequence: TGTGCCAGCAGTGGCTCGACAGGGAACTATGGCTACACCCTC.

This chain joins TRBV24-1 and TRBJ1-2, with 7 bases that match TRBD1. V dropped 2 bases and J dropped 4; count of bases not matched to a gene: 18. The CDR3 runs 19 residues. Germline loops: CDR1 KGHDR, CDR2 SFDVKD. In nucleotides, the CDR3 is TGTGCCACCAGTGATTCCCCGGGACAGAAGCCGAACTTCCCCTATGGCTACACCTTC. Residues: CATSDSPGQKPNFPYGYTF.

This chain joins TRBV7-9 and TRBJ2-3; the D gene is possibly TRBD1 (6 bases). The ends were cut back, 7 bases at V and 4 bases at J, with 9 bases in the middle. CDR1 SEHNR and CDR2 FQNEAQ come from the germline V gene (reference sequence). The CDR3 is 12 residues long. The CDR3 protein is CASTPGADTQYF. The CDR3 coding sequence is TGTGCCAGCACACCAGGGGCAGATACGCAGTATTTT.

V and J are TRBV4-3 and TRBJ2-3, with 11 bases identical to TRBD2. Germline-derived CDR1 and CDR2 are LGHNA and YSLEER. Unmatched junction bases numbered 3, after V lost 4 bases and J lost 0 bases. The CDR3 contains 16 residues. CDR3 nucleotide sequence: TGCGCCAGCAGCCCATTAGCGGGGGGGAGCACAGATACGCAGTATTTT. Residues: CASSPLAGGSTDTQYF.

The rearrangement uses TRBV30 and TRBJ1-5; tentatively, D is TRBD1 (5 bases). Trimming took off 0 bases at V and 7 bases at J, with 13 bases between the two ends. Germline V gene lookup returns CDR1 GTSNPN and CDR2 SVGIG (reference sequence). The CDR3 is 14 residues long. Here the CDR3 reads CAWSVGGTGQPQHF. CDR3 coding DNA: TGTGCCTGGAGTGTTGGGGGGACGGGACAGCCCCAGCATTTT.

J is TRBJ1-4 and V is TRBV16; 7 bases align to TRBD1. The CDR3 runs to 14 residues. V trimming: 5 bases; J trimming: 8 bases; junction bases outside the gene matches: 8. Germline CDR1 is KGHSY and CDR2 is FQNENV. The CDR3 DNA reads TGTGCCAGCAGCGCACACGGGACAGACGAAAAACTGTTTTTT. Translated: CASSAHGTDEKLFF.

The chain uses TRBV19 and TRBJ2-7; 10 bases agree with TRBD2. The ends lost 6 bases at V and 0 bases at J; junction bases unmatched: 17. From germline, CDR1 is LNHDA and CDR2 SQIVND (reference sequence). The CDR3 has 19 residues. DNA of the CDR3: TGTGCCAGTAGCCCCCCTGCTAGCGGGGGCCCTAGGAGCTCCTACGAGCAGTACTTC. This codes for CASSPPASGGPRSSYEQYF.

The chain carries TRBV27 and TRBJ2-4; 11 nucleotides match TRBD2. This CDR3 comprises 17 residues. V lost 6 bases, J lost 1 base, and 8 bases stayed unmatched. Germline V gene lookup returns CDR1 MNHEY and CDR2 SMNVEV (reference sequence). This CDR3 is CASRSIAGGPAKNIQYF. Here the CDR3 DNA reads TGTGCCAGCAGAAGTATAGCGGGGGGGCCCGCCAAAAACATTCAGTACTTC.

CDR3 bases: TGTGCCAGCAGCTTATTTGGGGCAGATTCACCCCTCCACTTT. This sequence encodes CASSLFGADSPLHF. J is TRBJ1-6 and V is TRBV7-9, with D possibly matching TRBD1 (5 bases). The CDR3 has 14 residues. Trimming removed 2 bases from V and 8 bases from J, with 10 bases in between. Germline loops: CDR1 SEHNR, CDR2 FQNEAQ (reference sequence).

This clone has only a few counts. The gene calls are TRBV9 and TRBJ2-7; D gene uncertain. Germline-derived CDR1 and CDR2 are SGDLS and YYNGEE. V was shortened by 0 bases and J by 0 bases, with 7 bases between the two germline ends. This CDR3 is built from 14 residues. The CDR3 region has the DNA TGTGCCAGCAGCGTAGACCCCAGCTCCTACGAGCAGTACTTC. It codes for CASSVDPSSYEQYF.

This clone occurred once. The CDR3 is CASSVTGANTGELFF. The CDR3 DNA follows: TGTGCCAGCAGCGTAACCGGGGCGAACACCGGGGAGCTGTTTTTT. This chain connects TRBV9 to TRBJ2-2, with D possibly being TRBD2 (5 bases). CDR3 length: 15 residues. Germline V gives CDR1 SGDLS, CDR2 YYNGEE. Trimming took off 1 base at V and 0 bases at J, with 7 bases between the two ends. Full variable domain (missing parts from reference TRBV9 and TRBJ2-2): DSGVTQTPKHLITATGQRVTLRCSPRSGDLSVYWYQQSLDQGLQFLIQYYNGEERAKGNILERFSAQQFPDLHSELNLSSLELGDSALYFCASSVTGANTGELFFGEGSRLTVL.

The V and J genes are TRBV6-5 and TRBJ2-7; 7 bases are shared with TRBD2. Unmatched junction bases numbered 8, after V lost 0 bases and J lost 12 bases. The CDR3 contains 13 residues. Germline CDR1 is MNHEY and CDR2 is SVGAGI. As DNA, the CDR3 is TGTGCCAGCAGTTACTCGTTGGGGGGGACGGGGTACTTC. This encodes CASSYSLGGTGYF.

J is TRBJ1-4 and V is TRBV2; D may be TRBD1 (6 bases). V lost 4 bases and J 0 bases, leaving 12 bases between the germline ends. Germline CDR1 and CDR2: SNHLY and FYNNEI. This CDR3 contains 16 residues. The CDR3 DNA follows: TGTGCCAGCAGTGTGGACTCAGGGGCAACTAATGAAAAACTGTTTTTT. Translating it yields CASSVDSGATNEKLFF.

This chain links TRBV30 with TRBJ1-2; D ambiguous. Germline loops: CDR1 GTSNPN, CDR2 SVGIG (reference sequence). Trimming removed 8 bases from V and 11 bases from J, with 21 bases in between. The CDR3 has 12 residues. The CDR3 sequence is CAHLFAGFWYTF. DNA of the CDR3: TGTGCCCACCTTTTTGCCGGTTTTTGGTACACCTTC.

This chain links TRBV29-1 with TRBJ1-1; tentatively, D is TRBD1 (6 bases). In germline, CDR1 is SQVTM, CDR2 ANQGSEA. V lost 6 bases, J lost 1 base, and 15 bases lay in between. The CDR3 totals 14 residues. CDR3 residues: CSVDILGQNTEAFF. CDR3 nucleotides: TGCAGCGTAGACATATTGGGACAGAACACTGAAGCTTTCTTT.

The rearrangement links TRBV9 to TRBJ2-2; 8 bases are shared with TRBD1. The V gene end was trimmed by 2 bases and the J gene end by 3 bases; junction bases not matched to a gene: 6. The CDR3 totals 16 residues. Germline V lookup: CDR1 SGDLS, CDR2 YYNGEE. DNA for the CDR3: TGTGCCAGCAGCGTGAGACAGGGGCAAGACACCGGGGAGCTGTTTTTT. Translated, it gives CASSVRQGQDTGELFF.

CDR3 DNA sequence: TGTGCCAGCAGCTCGGACAGCCAGAACACTGAAGCTTTCTTT. Residues: CASSSDSQNTEAFF. This chain links TRBV13 with TRBJ1-1; D perhaps matches TRBD1 (6 bases). The CDR3 consists of 14 residues. V shed 4 bases and J shed 1 base, with 10 bases lying between them. CDR1 is PRHDT, CDR2 FYEKMQ, per germline (reference sequence).